Listed here are 20 T cell receptor beta chains from one sample, sequenced in a study of cytomegalovirus exposure and HLA in healthy donors. The assay was immunoSEQ multiplex PCR, and TCRdb's table has in-frame clones only and misses some. The table lists over 50,000 clones, 90% to 97% of them singletons. Sequencing was performed on PBMCs. These receptors all stem from a woman between 18 and 30 years old in good health and CMV-seronegative.

The genes are TRBV7-2 and TRBJ1-2; 11 positions match TRBD1. Germline V CDR1 and CDR2: SGHTA, FQGNSA. V trimming: 5 bases; J trimming: 8 bases; junction bases outside the gene matches: 4. The CDR3 totals 13 residues. CDR3 coding DNA: TGTGCCAGCAGCAAAGGGACAGGGGGAGGCTACACCTTC. It codes for CASSKGTGGGYTF.

The chain joins TRBV19 to TRBJ2-7; 8 bases fit TRBD2. Germline-derived CDR1 and CDR2 are LNHDA and SQIVND (reference sequence). V lost 7 bases to trimming and J lost 0 bases; unmatched junction nucleotides: 11. The CDR3 spans 16 residues. The CDR3, as DNA: TGTGCCAGTATAGGGCGGGAGGACCCGAGCTCCTACGAGCAGTACTTC. Encoded protein: CASIGREDPSSYEQYF.

The chain combines TRBV27 with TRBJ1-1; a possible D gene is TRBD1 (5 bases). CDR1 is MNHEY and CDR2 is SMNVEV in the germline V gene (reference sequence). V shed 5 bases and J shed 8 bases, with 12 bases lying between them. This CDR3 is built from 12 residues. The CDR3: CASSPTGVEAFF. The DNA of the CDR3 is TGTGCCAGCAGTCCCACGGGGGTCGAAGCTTTCTTT.

This clone appeared a single time. The chain uses TRBV11-3 and TRBJ2-2; 11 bases are shared with TRBD2. J lost 3 bases, V lost 7 bases, and 13 bases had no gene match. The CDR3 has 18 amino acids. Germline V gene lookup returns CDR1 SGHNT and CDR2 YENEEA. The CDR3 loop is CASTYGTSGPADTGELFF. CDR3 coding DNA: TGTGCCAGCACCTACGGGACTAGCGGCCCTGCGGACACCGGGGAGCTGTTTTTT.

The V and J genes are TRBV7-9 and TRBJ2-2; 9 positions agree with TRBD1. The CDR3 sequence is 16 residues long. Per germline, CDR1 SEHNR and CDR2 FQNEAQ (reference sequence). V trimming: 6 bases; J trimming: 0 bases; junction bases outside the gene matches: 5. CDR3 DNA sequence: TGTGCCAGCAGACCAAGGACAGGGGCGAACACCGGGGAGCTGTTTTTT. Its protein product is CASRPRTGANTGELFF.

This rearrangement joins TRBV30 to TRBJ2-3, with D uncertain. V was trimmed by 3 bases and J by 6 bases, leaving 10 bases between them. This CDR3 region has 12 residues. Germline CDR1 reads GTSNPN; CDR2 reads SVGIG (reference sequence). This CDR3 reads CAWSVLWDTQYF. The CDR3 region has the DNA TGTGCCTGGAGCGTCCTATGGGATACGCAGTATTTT.

The chain joins TRBV6-6 to TRBJ2-7; D is perhaps TRBD2 (6 bases). Germline V gene sequence: CDR1 MNHNY, CDR2 SVGAGI (reference sequence). CDR3 length: 13 residues. The ends were cut back, 4 bases at V and 3 bases at J, with 10 bases in the middle. In nucleotides, the CDR3 is TGTGCCAGCAGTTGGGGCGGGATCTACGAGCAGTACTTC. Its translation: CASSWGGIYEQYF.

The chain joins TRBV28 to TRBJ2-5, with D possibly TRBD2 on 7 matching bases. Germline V gives CDR1 MDHEN, CDR2 SYDVKM. This CDR3 is 16 amino acids long. The V gene lost 5 bases and the J gene lost 0 bases, with 16 bases spanning the gap. This CDR3 reads CASSTRLRGHQETQYF. Here the CDR3 DNA reads TGTGCCAGCAGTACCCGTTTGCGGGGGCACCAAGAGACCCAGTACTTC.

V usage is TRBV14 and J usage is TRBJ2-3, with 7 bases fitting TRBD1. Trimming removed 6 bases from V and 2 bases from J; junction bases left unmatched: 8. CDR3 length: 15 residues. Germline CDR1 SGHDN, CDR2 FVKESK. The chain's CDR3 is CASSQQGSYTDTQYF. The CDR3 coding sequence is TGTGCCAGCAGTCAACAGGGGTCCTACACAGATACGCAGTATTTT.

The rearrangement uses TRBV29-1 and TRBJ1-2; tentative D call: TRBD1 (6 bases). Germline CDR1 is SQVTM and CDR2 is ANQGSEA. Trimming took 3 bases from V and 7 from J, leaving 12 bases between them. CDR3 length equals 12 residues. CDR3 DNA sequence: TGCAGCGTTGACCGGGGGGCGCGTGGCTACACCTTC. The encoded protein is CSVDRGARGYTF.

The chain employs TRBV27 and TRBJ2-3, with 8 positions matching TRBD2. The CDR3 spans 14 residues. Germline V CDR1 and CDR2: MNHEY, SMNVEV (reference sequence). Trimming cost V 7 bases and J 5 bases; bases outside gene matches: 8. The CDR3 spells CASTQTGGGDTQYF. CDR3 DNA: TGTGCCAGCACCCAAACGGGGGGGGGAGATACGCAGTATTTT.

This rearrangement joins TRBV28 to TRBJ2-4; TRBD2 is a possible D gene (5 bases). In germline, CDR1 is MDHEN, CDR2 SYDVKM. V was trimmed by 5 bases and J by 4 bases, leaving 12 bases between them. This CDR3 is built from 14 residues. The CDR3 spells CASSPPWEKNIQYF. The CDR3 coding sequence is TGTGCCAGCAGTCCCCCGTGGGAGAAAAACATTCAGTACTTC.

This rearrangement joins TRBV28 to TRBJ2-5; TRBD1 might be the D (6 bases). Trimming stripped 5 bases from V and 1 base from J, with 11 bases between. The CDR3 is made up of 14 amino acids. Germline CDR1 reads MDHEN; CDR2 reads SYDVKM. This chain's CDR3 is CASSPRTAQETQYF. CDR3 DNA sequence: TGTGCCAGCAGTCCGAGGACAGCCCAAGAGACCCAGTACTTC.

This clone was recorded once. This chain links TRBV9 with TRBJ1-1, with TRBD1 matching over 9 bases. Germline assignment: CDR1 SGDLS and CDR2 YYNGEE. Losses at the gene ends were 0 bases for V and 5 bases for J; bases not matched to a gene: 8. This CDR3 has 16 residues. CDR3 sequence: CASSVVEGQGGTEAFF. DNA for the CDR3: TGTGCCAGCAGCGTAGTTGAGGGACAGGGAGGTACTGAAGCTTTCTTT.

V and J are TRBV14 and TRBJ1-2; 7 positions agree with TRBD1. V lost 0 bases and J lost 8; bases outside the gene matches: 9. This CDR3 contains 15 residues. CDR1 and CDR2 (germline): SGHDN, FVKESK. The CDR3 loop reads CASSQDYYGGGGYTF. The DNA for the CDR3 is TGTGCCAGCAGCCAAGATTATTACGGAGGGGGCGGCTACACCTTC. The full variable domain, its missing parts supplied by reference TRBV14 and TRBJ1-2, is EAGVTQFPSHSVIEKGQTVTLRCDPISGHDNLYWYRRVMGKEIKFLLHFVKESKQDESGMPNNRFLAERTGGTYSTLKVQPAELEDSGVYFCASSQDYYGGGGYTFGSGTRLTVV.

This sequence joins TRBV5-1 and TRBJ1-4, with D possibly TRBD1 on 5 matching bases. With 4 bases removed from V and 4 bases from J, the gap between germline ends came to 11 bases. Germline V lookup: CDR1 SGHRS, CDR2 YFSETQ. This CDR3 is built from 14 residues. DNA of the CDR3: TGCGCCAGCAGCCCTCGCCAGGGTAATGAAAAACTGTTTTTT. Translated, it gives CASSPRQGNEKLFF. The entire variable domain, with the rest obtained from reference TRBV5-1 and TRBJ1-4, is as follows: KAGVTQTPRYLIKTRGQQVTLSCSPISGHRSVSWYQQTPGQGLQFLFEYFSETQRNKGNFPGRFSGRQFSNSRSEMNVSTLELGDSALYLCASSPRQGNEKLFFGSGTQLSVL.

This clone appeared a single time. The CDR3: CSVELALAGEWEQFF. The CDR3 bases are TGCAGCGTTGAACTGGCACTAGCGGGAGAATGGGAGCAGTTCTTC. The chain recombines TRBV29-1 with TRBJ2-1; 11 nucleotides line up with TRBD2. The length of the CDR3 is 15 residues. Germline V lookup: CDR1 SQVTM, CDR2 ANQGSEA. Trimming took 2 bases from V and 10 from J; bases not matched to a gene: 10.

This clone was seen a handful of times. This chain links TRBV28 with TRBJ2-5; 7 bases map to TRBD2. In germline, CDR1 is MDHEN, CDR2 SYDVKM. The length of the CDR3 is 18 residues. Trimming cost V 3 bases and J 3 bases; bases outside gene matches: 16. The DNA for the CDR3 is TGTGCCAGCAGTTTTTCCCACCACAGGCCACGGGAGGAAGAGACCCAGTACTTC. Amino acid sequence: CASSFSHHRPREEETQYF.

The chain employs TRBV6-5 and TRBJ1-2, with D unresolved. CDR1 MNHEY and CDR2 SVGAGI come from the germline V gene. This CDR3 is 11 amino acids long. Trimming removed 6 bases at V and 5 bases at J, with 7 bases between. CDR3 region: CASSPGYGYTF. As DNA, the CDR3 is TGTGCCAGCAGCCCGGGGTATGGCTACACCTTC.

The chain is built from TRBV12-5 and TRBJ2-4; 15 bases line up with TRBD2. The V and J ends lost 5 bases and 0 bases, in that order; junction bases with no gene match: 17. CDR1 LGHNT and CDR2 FRNRAP come from the germline V gene. The CDR3 contains 22 residues. The CDR3 sequence: CASGPPEPGLAGGRLAKNIQYF. Here the CDR3 DNA reads TGTGCTAGTGGTCCCCCCGAACCGGGACTAGCGGGAGGCCGACTAGCCAAAAACATTCAGTACTTC.